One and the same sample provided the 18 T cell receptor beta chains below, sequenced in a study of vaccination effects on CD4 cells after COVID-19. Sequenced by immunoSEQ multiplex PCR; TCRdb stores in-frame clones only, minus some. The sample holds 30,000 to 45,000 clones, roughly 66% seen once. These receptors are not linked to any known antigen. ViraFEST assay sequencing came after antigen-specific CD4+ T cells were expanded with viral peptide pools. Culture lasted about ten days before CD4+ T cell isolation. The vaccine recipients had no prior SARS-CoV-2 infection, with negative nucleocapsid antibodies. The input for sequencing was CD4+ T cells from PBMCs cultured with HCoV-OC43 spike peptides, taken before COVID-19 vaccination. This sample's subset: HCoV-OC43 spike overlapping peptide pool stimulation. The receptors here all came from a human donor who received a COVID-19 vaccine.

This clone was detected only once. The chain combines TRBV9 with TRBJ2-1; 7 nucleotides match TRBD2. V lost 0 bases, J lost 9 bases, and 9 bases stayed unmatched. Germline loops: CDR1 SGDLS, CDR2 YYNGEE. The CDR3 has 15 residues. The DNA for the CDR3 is TGTGCCAGCAGCGTAGGAGCGGGGCCTCACGCTGAGCAGTTCTTC. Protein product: CASSVGAGPHAEQFF.

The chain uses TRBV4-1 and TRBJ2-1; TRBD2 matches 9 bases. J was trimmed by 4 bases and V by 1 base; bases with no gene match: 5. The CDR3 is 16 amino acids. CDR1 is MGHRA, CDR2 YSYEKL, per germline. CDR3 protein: CASSQVSGLAYNEQFF. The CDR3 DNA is TGCGCCAGCAGCCAAGTGTCGGGACTAGCTTACAATGAGCAGTTCTTC.

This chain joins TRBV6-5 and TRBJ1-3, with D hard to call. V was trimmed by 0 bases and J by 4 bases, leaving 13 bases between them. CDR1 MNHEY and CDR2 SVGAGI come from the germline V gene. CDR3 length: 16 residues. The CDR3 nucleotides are TGTGCCAGCAGTTACTCGACGTCCTCGCGGGGAAACACCATATATTTT. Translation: CASSYSTSSRGNTIYF.

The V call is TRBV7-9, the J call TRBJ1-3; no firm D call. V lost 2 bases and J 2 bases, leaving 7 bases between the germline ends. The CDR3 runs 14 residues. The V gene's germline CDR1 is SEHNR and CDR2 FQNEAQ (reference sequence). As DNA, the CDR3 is TGTGCCAGCAGCTTAAGTACCGCTGGAAACACCATATATTTT. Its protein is CASSLSTAGNTIYF. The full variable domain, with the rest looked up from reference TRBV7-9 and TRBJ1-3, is DTGVSQNPRHKITKRGQNVTFRCDPISEHNRLYWYRQTLGQGPEFLTYFQNEAQLEKSRLLSDRFSAERPKGSFSTLEIQRTEQGDSAMYLCASSLSTAGNTIYFGEGSWLTVV.

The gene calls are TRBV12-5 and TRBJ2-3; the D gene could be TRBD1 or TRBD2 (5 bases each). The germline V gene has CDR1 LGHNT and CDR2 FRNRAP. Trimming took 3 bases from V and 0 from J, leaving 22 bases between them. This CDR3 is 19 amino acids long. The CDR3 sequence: CASGFFVEGSPISTDTQYF. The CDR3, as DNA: TGTGCTAGTGGTTTCTTCGTAGAGGGGTCCCCCATCAGCACAGATACGCAGTATTTT.

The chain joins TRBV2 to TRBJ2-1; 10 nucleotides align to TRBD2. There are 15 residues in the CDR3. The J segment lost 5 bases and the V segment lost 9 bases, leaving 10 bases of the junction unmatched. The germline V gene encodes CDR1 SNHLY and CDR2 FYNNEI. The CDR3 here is CASIRTSGMNNEQFF. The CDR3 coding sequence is TGTGCCAGTATAAGAACTAGCGGGATGAACAATGAGCAGTTCTTC.

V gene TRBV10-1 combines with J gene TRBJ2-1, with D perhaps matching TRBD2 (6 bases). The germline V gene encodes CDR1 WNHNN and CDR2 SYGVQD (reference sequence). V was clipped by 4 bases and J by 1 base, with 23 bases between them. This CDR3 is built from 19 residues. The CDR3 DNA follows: TGCGCCAGCAGTGTCCGGGACTCCCCTCTCAGAGGATCCTACAATGAGCAGTTCTTC. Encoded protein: CASSVRDSPLRGSYNEQFF.

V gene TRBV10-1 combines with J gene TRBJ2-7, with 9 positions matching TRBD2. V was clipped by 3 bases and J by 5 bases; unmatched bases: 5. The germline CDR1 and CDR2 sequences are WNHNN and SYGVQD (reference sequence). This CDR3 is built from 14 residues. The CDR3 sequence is CASSDGTSWNEQYF. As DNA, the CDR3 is TGCGCCAGCAGTGACGGGACTAGCTGGAACGAGCAGTACTTC.

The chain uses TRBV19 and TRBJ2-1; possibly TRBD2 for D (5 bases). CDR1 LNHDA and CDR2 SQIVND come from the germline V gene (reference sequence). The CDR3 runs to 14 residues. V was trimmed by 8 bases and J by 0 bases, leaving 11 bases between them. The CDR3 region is CASGWAGSYNEQFF. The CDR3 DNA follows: TGTGCCAGTGGATGGGCGGGCTCCTACAATGAGCAGTTCTTC.

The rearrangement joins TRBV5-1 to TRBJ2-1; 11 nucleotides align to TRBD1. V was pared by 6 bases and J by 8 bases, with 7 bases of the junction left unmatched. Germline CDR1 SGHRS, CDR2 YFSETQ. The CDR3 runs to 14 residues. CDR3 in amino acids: CASTRDRGGDEQFF. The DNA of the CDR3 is TGCGCCAGCACTAGGGACAGGGGGGGCGATGAGCAGTTCTTC.

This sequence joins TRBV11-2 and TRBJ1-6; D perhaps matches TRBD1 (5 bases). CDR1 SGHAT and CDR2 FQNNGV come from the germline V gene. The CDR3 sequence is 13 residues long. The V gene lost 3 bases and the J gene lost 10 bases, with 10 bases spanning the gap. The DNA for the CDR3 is TGTGCCAGCAGCTTCATAGGGGAATCACCCCTCCACTTT. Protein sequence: CASSFIGESPLHF.

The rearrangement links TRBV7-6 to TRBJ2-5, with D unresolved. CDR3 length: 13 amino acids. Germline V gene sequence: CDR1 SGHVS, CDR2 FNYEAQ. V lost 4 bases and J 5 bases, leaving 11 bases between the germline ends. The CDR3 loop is CASSSLGTETQYF. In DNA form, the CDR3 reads TGTGCCAGCAGCTCTCTAGGCACGGAGACCCAGTACTTC.

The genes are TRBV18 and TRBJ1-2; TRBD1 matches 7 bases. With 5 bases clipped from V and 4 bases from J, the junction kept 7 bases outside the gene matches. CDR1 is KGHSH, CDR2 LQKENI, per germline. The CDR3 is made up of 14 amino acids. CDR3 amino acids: CASSRDRMVYGYTF. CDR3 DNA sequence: TGTGCCAGCTCAAGGGACAGAATGGTCTATGGCTACACCTTC.

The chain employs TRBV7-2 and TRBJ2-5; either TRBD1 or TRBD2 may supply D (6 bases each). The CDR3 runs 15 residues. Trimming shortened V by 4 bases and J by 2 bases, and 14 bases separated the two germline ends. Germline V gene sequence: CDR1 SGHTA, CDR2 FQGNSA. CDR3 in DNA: TGTGCCAGCAGCTCCCCGGGGGCAGAACAAGAGACCCAGTACTTC. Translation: CASSSPGAEQETQYF.

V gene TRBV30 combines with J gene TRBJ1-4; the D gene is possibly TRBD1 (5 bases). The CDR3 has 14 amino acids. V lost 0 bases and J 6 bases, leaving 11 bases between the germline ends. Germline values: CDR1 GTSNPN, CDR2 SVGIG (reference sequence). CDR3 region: CAWSVQVIHEKLFF. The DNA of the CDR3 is TGTGCCTGGAGTGTACAGGTTATTCATGAAAAACTGTTTTTT. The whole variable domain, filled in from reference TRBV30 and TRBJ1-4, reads SQTIHQWPATLVQPVGSPLSLECTVEGTSNPNLYWYRQAAGRGLQLLFYSVGIGQISSEVPQNLSASRPQDRQFILSSKKLLLSDSGFYLCAWSVQVIHEKLFFGSGTQLSVL.

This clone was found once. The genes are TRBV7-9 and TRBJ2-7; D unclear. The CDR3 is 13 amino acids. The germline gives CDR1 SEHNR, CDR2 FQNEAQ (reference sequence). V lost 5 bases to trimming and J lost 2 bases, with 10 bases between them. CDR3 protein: CASSGGNTYEQYF. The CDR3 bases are TGTGCCAGCAGCGGTGGGAACACCTACGAGCAGTACTTC.

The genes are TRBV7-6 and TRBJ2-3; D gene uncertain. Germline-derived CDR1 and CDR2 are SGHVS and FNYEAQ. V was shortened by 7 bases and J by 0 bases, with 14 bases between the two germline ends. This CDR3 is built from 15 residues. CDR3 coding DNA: TGTGCCAGCACCCTCCAGCCAGGAAGCACAGATACGCAGTATTTT. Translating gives CASTLQPGSTDTQYF.

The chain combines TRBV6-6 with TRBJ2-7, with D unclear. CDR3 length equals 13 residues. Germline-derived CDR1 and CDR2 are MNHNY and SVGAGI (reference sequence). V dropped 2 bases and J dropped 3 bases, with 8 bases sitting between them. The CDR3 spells CASSYTDHYEQYF. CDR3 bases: TGTGCCAGCAGTTACACTGACCACTACGAGCAGTACTTC.